The sample holds a few counts of the clone carrying this TCR beta chain. In TCRdb, the 5' RACE reads were re-called with MiXCR into one record per CDR3 protein. The sample has more than 65,000 distinct CDR3 sequences, around 12% seen once. The data were obtained in a study of early T cells in non-severe SARS-CoV-2 infection. Trimming took off 3 bases at V and 6 bases at J, with 5 bases between the two ends. Per germline, CDR1 SQVTM and CDR2 ANQGSEA. The CDR3 length is 10 residues. The sequence was collected from an adult who was a healthcare worker with PCR-confirmed SARS-CoV-2 infection or an uninfected control (not recorded which). The sample was whole blood. The chain combines TRBV29-1 with TRBJ1-2; D not resolved. Written as DNA, the CDR3 is TGCAGCGTTGACTATGATGGCTACACCTTC. This codes for CSVDYDGYTF.